Shown below are 4 T cell receptor beta chains from a single sample sequenced in a study. TCRdb ran MiXCR on the 5' RACE reads and lists one entry per CDR3 protein. The sample yields about 64,000 distinct CDR3 sequences, about 20% seen once. The specimen was memory CD4+ T cells sorted from a lymph node. Subset defined: memory CD4+ T cells, CD4+CD45RO+CD25-. The receptors originated from a female donor with breast cancer.

This clonotype was counted a single time. The rearrangement joins TRBV5-5 to TRBJ2-2; D gene unclear. Germline CDR1 reads SGHKS; CDR2 reads YYEKEE (reference sequence). V was clipped by 0 bases and J by 1 base, with 7 bases between them. This CDR3 has 15 amino acids. For the CDR3, the DNA is TGTGCCAGCAGCTTGGACGGATGGAACACCGGGGAGCTGTTTTTT. It codes for CASSLDGWNTGELFF.

This clonotype occurred a few times. This chain links TRBV7-3 with TRBJ2-1, with 7 bases fitting TRBD2. The CDR3 is 16 residues long. CDR1 and CDR2 from the germline V gene are SGHTA and FQGTGA. V lost 1 base to trimming and J lost 0 bases; unmatched junction nucleotides: 3. CDR3 amino acids: CASSLIAGVSYNEQFF. The CDR3 DNA reads TGTGCCAGCAGCTTAATCGCGGGAGTCTCCTACAATGAGCAGTTCTTC.

V is TRBV7-2 and J is TRBJ1-6, with D possibly being TRBD1 (6 bases). With 2 bases removed from V and 10 bases from J, the gap between germline ends came to 18 bases. This CDR3 spans 16 amino acids. Germline CDR1 is SGHTA and CDR2 is FQGNSA. CDR3 in amino acids: CASSLRLGRGGSPLHF. The DNA for the CDR3 is TGTGCCAGCAGCTTAAGGCTCGGCAGGGGAGGCTCACCCCTCCACTTT.

This clonotype was picked up one time. The chain joins TRBV19 to TRBJ2-2; D not resolved. Trimming pared 7 bases from V and 2 bases from J, leaving 14 bases between. CDR3 length equals 15 residues. The germline V gene has CDR1 LNHDA and CDR2 SQIVND (reference sequence). The DNA for the CDR3 is TGTGCCAGTACCCCCCAGGCACGTAACACCGGGGAGCTGTTTTTT. This sequence encodes CASTPQARNTGELFF.